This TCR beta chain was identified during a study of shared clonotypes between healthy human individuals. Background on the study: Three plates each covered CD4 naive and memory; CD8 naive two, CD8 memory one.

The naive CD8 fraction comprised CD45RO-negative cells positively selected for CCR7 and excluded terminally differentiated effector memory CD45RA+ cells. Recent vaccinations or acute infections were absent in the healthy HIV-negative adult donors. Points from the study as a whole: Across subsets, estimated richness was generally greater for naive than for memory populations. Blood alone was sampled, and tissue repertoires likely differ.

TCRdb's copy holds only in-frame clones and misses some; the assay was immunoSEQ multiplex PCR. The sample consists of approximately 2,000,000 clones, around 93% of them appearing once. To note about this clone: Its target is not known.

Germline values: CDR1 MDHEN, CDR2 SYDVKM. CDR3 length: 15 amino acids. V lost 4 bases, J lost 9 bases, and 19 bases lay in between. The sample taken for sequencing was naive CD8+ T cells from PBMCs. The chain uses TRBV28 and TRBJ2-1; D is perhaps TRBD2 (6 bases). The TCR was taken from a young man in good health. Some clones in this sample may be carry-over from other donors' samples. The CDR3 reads CASSSYGGQGAEQFF. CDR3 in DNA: TGTGCCAGCAGTTCGTATGGAGGGCAGGGCGCTGAGCAGTTCTTC.